A selection of T cell receptor beta chains follows, all from one sample in a study of shared clonotypes between healthy human individuals. The protocol was immunoSEQ multiplex PCR, while the TCRdb copy is restricted to in-frame clones and leaves out a portion. The sample consists of about 2.3 million clones, about nine tenths of them appearing once. Source material: naive CD4+ T cells from PBMCs. Source of these receptors: a man aged 18 to 29 in good health. Some clones in this sample may be carry-over from other donors' samples. Each CDR3 is given with its conserved first and last residue. The order of the fields is D gene, clone size, V gene, J gene, CDR3 protein, CDR3 DNA. The D gene is left open where the match is weak. Only part of the rows carry a size: once, few, many, or a class if the clone is expanded.

.	.	TRBV19	TRBJ2-1	CASSDVQGLYEQFF	TGTGCCAGTAGCGACGTACAGGGACTCTATGAGCAGTTCTTC
.	.	TRBV6-6	TRBJ2-2	CASRNAGELFF	TGTGCCAGCAGAAACGCCGGGGAGCTGTTTTTT
.	.	TRBV7-2	TRBJ2-7	CASSLAFDEQYF	TGTGCCAGCAGCTTAGCGTTCGACGAGCAGTACTTC
TRBD1	.	TRBV2	TRBJ2-1	CASSGWTGRNEQFF	TGTGCCAGCAGTGGATGGACAGGGCGCAATGAGCAGTTCTTC
TRBD1	.	TRBV5-8	TRBJ1-4	CASSVYRGQGTKKLFF	TGTGCCAGCAGCGTATACAGGGGGCAGGGCACAAAAAAACTGTTTTTT
.	.	TRBV5-1	TRBJ2-1	CASSLDRATIDEQFF	TGCGCCAGCAGCTTGGACAGGGCAACTATCGATGAGCAGTTCTTC
TRBD1	.	TRBV6-5	TRBJ1-2	CASSRGDRVGYTF	TGTGCCAGCAGCAGGGGGGACAGGGTTGGCTACACCTTC
.	once	TRBV28	TRBJ1-1	CASGLSLGGSSRDTEAFF	TGTGCCAGCGGCCTTTCATTAGGGGGATCGTCAAGGGACACTGAAGCTTTCTTT
TRBD2	once	TRBV5-1	TRBJ2-2	CASSLDPSGTGELFF	TGCGCCAGCAGCTTGGATCCTAGCGGCACCGGGGAGCTGTTTTTT
.	.	TRBV27	TRBJ1-6	CASRNGGESYNSPLHF	TGTGCCAGCAGGAATGGGGGGGAGTCCTATAATTCACCCCTCCACTTT
.	once	TRBV29-1	TRBJ1-1	CSGQVLDTEAFF	TGCAGCGGACAGGTGCTGGACACTGAAGCTTTCTTT
.	.	TRBV29-1	TRBJ1-1	CSVDAQTGVEAFF	TGCAGCGTTGACGCTCAGACCGGGGTTGAAGCTTTCTTT
.	.	TRBV28	TRBJ2-3	CASSGGGATDTQYF	TGTGCCAGCAGCGGAGGGGGCGCGACAGATACGCAGTATTTT
.	.	TRBV5-4	TRBJ2-7	CASSLAGQIYEQYF	TGTGCCAGCAGCTTGGCTGGACAGATCTACGAGCAGTACTTC
TRBD2	.	TRBV11-2	TRBJ2-7	CASSSDLTSGYEQYF	TGTGCCAGCAGCTCCGACTTGACTAGCGGATACGAGCAGTACTTC
TRBD1	once	TRBV6-1	TRBJ1-2	CASSGQGALGYTF	TGTGCCAGCAGTGGACAGGGGGCGCTTGGCTACACCTTC
.	.	TRBV5-1	TRBJ1-6	CASSPYRGGTPLHF	TGCGCCAGCAGCCCCTACAGAGGTGGCACACCCCTCCACTTT
.	.	TRBV19	TRBJ2-5	CASSTWVEETQYF	TGTGCCAGTAGCACCTGGGTGGAAGAGACCCAGTACTTC
.	.	TRBV2	TRBJ2-5	CASSEAWGAETQYF	TGTGCCAGCAGTGAAGCCTGGGGAGCGGAGACCCAGTACTTC
.	.	TRBV27	TRBJ2-2	CASRKKRTGELFF	TGTGCCAGCAGAAAAAAGCGTACCGGGGAGCTGTTTTTT
.	.	TRBV2	TRBJ1-1	CASSTLSWTVSAFF	TGTGCCAGCAGCACTCTTTCCTGGACAGTTTCTGCTTTCTTT
TRBD2	.	TRBV9	TRBJ2-1	CASSLGRDYNEQFF	TGTGCCAGCAGCCTGGGGAGGGATTACAATGAGCAGTTCTTC
.	.	TRBV28	TRBJ2-1	CASSKSDLIGEQFF	TGTGCCAGCAGCAAATCCGACCTGATCGGGGAGCAGTTCTTC
.	.	TRBV10-1	TRBJ1-1	CASRFSVNTEAFF	TGCGCCAGCAGATTTTCAGTGAACACTGAAGCTTTCTTT
.	.	TRBV6-6	TRBJ2-2	CASNPAIGGTGELFF	TGTGCCAGCAATCCAGCGATCGGTGGAACCGGGGAGCTGTTTTTT
TRBD2	.	TRBV9	TRBJ2-1	CASSPTTTSGSGNNEQFF	TGTGCCAGCAGCCCTACGACGACTAGCGGGAGTGGTAACAATGAGCAGTTCTTC
.	.	TRBV6-6	TRBJ1-2	CASSSVDSGYGGYTF	TGTGCCAGCAGTTCCGTCGATTCAGGGTATGGGGGCTACACCTTC
TRBD2	.	TRBV28	TRBJ2-1	CASSRSGRVWIDEQFF	TGTGCCAGCAGTCGTAGCGGGAGGGTTTGGATCGATGAGCAGTTCTTC
.	.	TRBV9	TRBJ1-1	CASSATSRGWGKTEAFF	TGTGCCAGCAGCGCGACTTCGAGGGGTTGGGGGAAGACTGAAGCTTTCTTT
.	.	TRBV11-2	TRBJ2-5	CASSRGEETQYF	TGTGCCAGCAGCCGGGGCGAGGAGACCCAGTACTTC
TRBD2	.	TRBV28	TRBJ2-7	CASTLGLAEHAYEQYF	TGTGCCAGCACCCTCGGACTAGCGGAGCATGCCTACGAGCAGTACTTC
.	.	TRBV30	TRBJ2-1	CAWTGPGESSYNEQFF	TGTGCCTGGACGGGTCCGGGGGAGAGCTCCTACAATGAGCAGTTCTTC